The rows below give T cell receptor beta chains drawn from one sample of a study of cytomegalovirus exposure and HLA in healthy donors. Repertoires were generated with immunoSEQ multiplex PCR, while TCRdb's copy carries only in-frame clones and drops some. The sample includes around 100,000 clones, less than 95% of them seen just once. Sequencing was carried out using PBMCs. The receptor set was obtained from a woman between 18 and 30 years old in good health and CMV-seronegative. The CDR3 runs from the conserved cysteine through the conserved F or W. The D gene is left open where the match is weak. Size tells how often a clone was seen (once, few, many) or the class of an expanded clone, and some rows leave it out.

clone_size d_call j_call v_call cdr3_nt cdr3_aa
- TRBD2 TRBJ2-3 TRBV10-3 TGTGCCATCAGGACTAGCGGGAGAAGAGATACGCAGTATTTT CAIRTSGRRDTQYF
- - TRBJ2-1 TRBV6-6 TGTGCCAGCAGTCTCCCCGGCTCCTACAATGAGCAGTTCTTC CASSLPGSYNEQFF
- - TRBJ2-5 TRBV11-3 TGTGCCAGCAGCTCATACGCGGGGGCACAAGAGACCCAGTACTTC CASSSYAGAQETQYF
- TRBD1 TRBJ1-5 TRBV19 TGTGCCAGTAACACCTACAGGGGTAGCAATCAGCCCCAGCATTTT CASNTYRGSNQPQHF
- TRBD2 TRBJ2-3 TRBV18 TGTGCCAGCTCACCAACGACCGGGACTAGCGGTTCCACAGATACGCAGTATTTT CASSPTTGTSGSTDTQYF
- TRBD2 TRBJ2-3 TRBV7-8 TGTGCCAGCAGCTCCCGTACTAGCGGGGGGACAGATACGCAGTATTTT CASSSRTSGGTDTQYF
- TRBD2 TRBJ2-5 TRBV7-9 TGTGCCAGCAGCATAGGACTAGCGGGAGAGACCCAGTACTTC CASSIGLAGETQYF
- TRBD2 TRBJ2-7 TRBV6-1 TGTGCCAGCAGTGCACGGAGACTAGCGGCAGTTGGTGACGAGCAGTACTTC CASSARRLAAVGDEQYF
- - TRBJ2-1 TRBV2 TGTGCCAGCACCGGGTACAATGAGCAGTTCTTC CASTGYNEQFF
- TRBD2 TRBJ2-7 TRBV12-5 TGTGCTAGTGGCCCCCGTGAAGGATTAGCGGGGGGAGAGCAGTACTTC CASGPREGLAGGEQYF
- - TRBJ2-1 TRBV30 TGTGCCTGGCAGCTAGCCGTTTCCTACAATGAGCAGTTCTTC CAWQLAVSYNEQFF
few - TRBJ2-7 TRBV18 TGTGCCAGCTCCTCAGGTATAGTCTCCTACGAGCAGTACTTC CASSSGIVSYEQYF
- TRBD2 TRBJ2-7 TRBV5-6 TGTGCCAGCAGCTTGGAAATAGCGGGAGGGGGCAACGAGCAGTACTTC CASSLEIAGGGNEQYF
- - TRBJ2-2 TRBV5-1 TGCGCCAGCAGCCCTAGCGAACCGAACACCGGGGAGCTGTTTTTT CASSPSEPNTGELFF
- - TRBJ1-4 TRBV19 TGTGCCAGTAGCGAGCCTGAAAAACTGTTTTTT CASSEPEKLFF
few TRBD1 TRBJ1-4 TRBV6-5 TGTGCCAGCAGTTCCGCGGACAGGGCTGAAAAACTGTTTTTT CASSSADRAEKLFF
- TRBD1 TRBJ2-2 TRBV5-5 TGTGCCAGCAGCACCCGGGACAGGGTAGAAACCGGGGAGCTGTTTTTT CASSTRDRVETGELFF
- - TRBJ2-7 TRBV7-9 TGTGCCAGCAGCCCCGGGACACCACTCTCCTACGAGCAGTACTTC CASSPGTPLSYEQYF
- - TRBJ1-5 TRBV7-2 TGTGCCAGCAGCTTCCTTAATCAGCCCCAGCATTTT CASSFLNQPQHF
- - TRBJ1-1 TRBV5-5 TGTGCCAGCAGCTTCTTGGTCGGCACTGAAGCTTTCTTT CASSFLVGTEAFF
- TRBD2 TRBJ2-1 TRBV7-6 TGTGCCAGCAGCTTGGCTAGCGGGGGGGTATACAATGAGCAGTTCTTC CASSLASGGVYNEQFF
- - TRBJ1-2 TRBV25-1 TGTGCCAGCAGTGAATTCGGGTCCGGGAAATATGGCTACACCTTC CASSEFGSGKYGYTF
- - TRBJ2-7 TRBV29-1 TGCAGCGTGGGGAGCTCCTACGAGCAGTACTTC CSVGSSYEQYF
- - TRBJ2-5 TRBV6-5 TGTGCCAGCACTCACAGTACACAAGAGACCCAGTACTTC CASTHSTQETQYF
- TRBD1 TRBJ2-7 TRBV11-2 TGTGCCAGCAGCCCCGGAGAGGGGGCGAGTAGCACGTACGAGCAGTACTTC CASSPGEGASSTYEQYF
- - TRBJ2-5 TRBV19 TGTGCCAGTAGTCCCCGACAGGCTAAAGAGACCCAGTACTTC CASSPRQAKETQYF
- TRBD1 TRBJ1-2 TRBV30 TGTGCCTGGAGTACCTCTCCGGACAGGGCCCAGGGTGGAGGCTACACCTTC CAWSTSPDRAQGGGYTF
- TRBD1 TRBJ2-1 TRBV11-2 TGTGCCAGCAGCCCGCGACAGGGCCTCTCCTACAATGAGCAGTTCTTC CASSPRQGLSYNEQFF
- - TRBJ2-2 TRBV6-4 TGTGCCAGCAGTGAAGCTCAGCGGTCGGACACCGGGGAGCTGTTTTTT CASSEAQRSDTGELFF
- TRBD2 TRBJ2-5 TRBV9 TGTGCCAGCAGCGATGGGACTAGCGGGGGGGCCTTAGAGACCCAGTACTTC CASSDGTSGGALETQYF
- - TRBJ2-1 TRBV11-3 TGTGCCAGTGGACTAACGGACGGGAATGAGCAGTTCTTC CASGLTDGNEQFF
- TRBD1 TRBJ2-1 TRBV18 TGTGCCAGCTCATCCCCGGTGGGACAGGGTCTCTATGAGCAGTTCTTC CASSSPVGQGLYEQFF
- - TRBJ1-1 TRBV7-9 TGTGCCAGCAGCTTACAAGGGGGCACTGAAGCTTTCTTT CASSLQGGTEAFF
- - TRBJ2-7 TRBV19 TGTGCCAGTAGTATCGGCCAGGGGGGCCACGAGCAGTACTTC CASSIGQGGHEQYF
- TRBD1 TRBJ1-1 TRBV27 TGTGCCAGCAGTTGGGTTACAGGGGCGCCCACTGAAGCTTTCTTT CASSWVTGAPTEAFF
- TRBD2 TRBJ2-2 TRBV9 TGTGCCAGCAGCGTACAGGCGGGGGGTAAGGCCGGGGAGCTGTTTTTT CASSVQAGGKAGELFF
once TRBD2 TRBJ2-3 TRBV10-1 TGCGCCAGCAGTCTATCCAGCGGGAGTCGTACGCAGTATTTT CASSLSSGSRTQYF
- - TRBJ2-1 TRBV11-1 TGTGCCAGCAGCTTAGATCCCCCCAGGGGATCCTACAATGAGCAGTTCTTC CASSLDPPRGSYNEQFF
- TRBD1 TRBJ2-1 TRBV7-3 TGTGCCAGCAGCTTAATTACCGGACAGGGGAAGTTCTTC CASSLITGQGKFF
- - TRBJ1-1 TRBV4-1 TGCGCCAGCAGCCGAATACAGGGATATAGCACTGAAGCTTTCTTT CASSRIQGYSTEAFF
- - TRBJ2-2 TRBV7-2 TGTGCCAGCAGCTTAATGGCAGGCTCGAACACCGGGGAGCTGTTTTTT CASSLMAGSNTGELFF
- TRBD1 TRBJ2-1 TRBV2 TGTGCCAGCAGCGGAGGACCGGGACAGAGGGAAAATGAGCAGTTCTTC CASSGGPGQRENEQFF
- - TRBJ2-1 TRBV7-9 TGTGCCAGCAGCTTACTTTTTAGCGGAGACCGGTACAATGAGCAGTTCTTC CASSLLFSGDRYNEQFF
- TRBD1 TRBJ2-2 TRBV30 TGTGCCTGGATTCGACAGGGTATCGCCGGGGAGCTGTTTTTT CAWIRQGIAGELFF
- TRBD1 TRBJ1-2 TRBV25-1 TGTGCCAGCAGTGACCTGGACAGGGTAGGGGGCTACACCTTC CASSDLDRVGGYTF
- - TRBJ1-2 TRBV6-5 TGTGCCAGCACCGGGACTCACTCTGGTGGCTACACCTTC CASTGTHSGGYTF
- TRBD1 TRBJ2-7 TRBV30 TGTGCCTGGGAGAGACAGGGAAGCTCCTACGAGCAGTACTTC CAWERQGSSYEQYF
- - TRBJ1-2 TRBV18 TGTGCCAGCTCACCCTCCGGCGGGTCTAACTATGGCTACACCTTC CASSPSGGSNYGYTF
- - TRBJ2-1 TRBV10-3 TGTGCCATCAGTGACTCGGTCGAGGGATCCTACAATGAGCAGTTCTTC CAISDSVEGSYNEQFF
- TRBD1 TRBJ2-7 TRBV27 TGTGCCAGCAGTTTTCGTGGACAGGGCTCCTACGAGCAGTACTTC CASSFRGQGSYEQYF
- - TRBJ2-7 TRBV18 TGTGCCAGCTCACCACTCGGGCAGGGAGGAACCTACGAGCAGTACTTC CASSPLGQGGTYEQYF